This entry lists 18 T cell receptor beta chains sequenced from one sample in a study of blood T cell repertoires in COVID-19. Profiling relied on immunoSEQ multiplex PCR, and the TCRdb table lists in-frame clones only, not all of them. The sample includes some 200,000 clones, around 92% of them seen just once. Sample: PBMCs or T cells enriched from blood (not recorded which). The receptor source for this set is a woman between 18 and 29 years old who had recovered from COVID-19.

CDR3 sequence reads: CASRPLEAGGLLHF. Here the CDR3 DNA reads TGTGCCAGTAGGCCACTCGAAGCGGGGGGGCTTCTCCACTTT. The chain uses TRBV19 and TRBJ1-6; D might be TRBD1 (6 bases). The CDR3 covers 14 residues. V lost 6 bases, J lost 16 bases, and 22 bases lay in between. Germline values: CDR1 LNHDA, CDR2 SQIVND (reference sequence).

The rearrangement links TRBV28 to TRBJ2-2, with D tentatively TRBD1 (6 bases). The CDR3 extends over 14 amino acids. The germline V and J ends were trimmed by 5 bases and 6 bases, with 13 bases remaining between them. The germline CDR1 and CDR2 sequences are MDHEN and SYDVKM. CDR3 DNA sequence: TGTGCCAGCAGTCGTCCAGGGGAATCCGGGGAGCTGTTTTTT. This sequence encodes CASSRPGESGELFF.

V and J are TRBV21-1 and TRBJ1-2. TRBV21-1 has pseudogene status. The CDR3 length is 14 residues. CDR3 residues: CASSPNHLGYGYTF. CDR3 DNA: TGTGCCAGCAGCCCCAACCATCTCGGCTATGGCTACACCTTC.

The V call is TRBV4-1, the J call TRBJ2-7, with D maybe TRBD2 (7 bases). Germline-derived CDR1 and CDR2 are MGHRA and YSYEKL. The CDR3 has 16 residues. V was shortened by 4 bases and J by 3 bases, with 19 bases between the two germline ends. The chain's CDR3 is CASSLTGGGTNYEQYF. The CDR3 coding sequence is TGCGCCAGCAGCCTGACGGGCGGGGGCACAAACTACGAGCAGTACTTC.

The chain is built from TRBV5-4 and TRBJ1-4; weak D call: TRBD1 (5 bases). Trimming pared 1 base from V and 9 bases from J, leaving 13 bases between. From germline, CDR1 is SGHNT and CDR2 YYREEE (reference sequence). CDR3 length equals 14 residues. This CDR3 is CASSLRGNAKKLFF. The CDR3 DNA reads TGTGCCAGCAGCTTGAGGGGAAACGCGAAAAAACTGTTTTTT.

The DNA of the CDR3 is TGTGCTTCCTCGGGCGGGGCTAACTATGGCTACACCTTC. Protein: CASSGGANYGYTF. The gene calls are TRBV12-3 or TRBV12-4 and TRBJ1-2, with D unresolved. The CDR3 covers 13 residues.

This clone appeared once. This chain connects TRBV27 to TRBJ1-4, with D hard to call. V gave up 8 bases and J gave up 1 base, with 14 bases separating them. Germline V CDR1 and CDR2: MNHEY, SMNVEV (reference sequence). The CDR3 length is 15 residues. CDR3 bases: TGTGCCAGCCGTGCTTGGGGAGGAACTAATGAAAAACTGTTTTTT. Protein sequence: CASRAWGGTNEKLFF.

This clone has only a few counts. DNA of the CDR3: TGTGCCACCTACGGACAGAGCTCCTATAATTCACCCCTCCACTTT. Translating it yields CATYGQSSYNSPLHF. The V call is TRBV28, the J call TRBJ1-6; possible D gene TRBD1, 6 bases. Trimming left V 10 bases short and J 0 bases short, with 13 bases between. This CDR3 has 15 amino acids. The germline gives CDR1 MDHEN, CDR2 SYDVKM.

The chain recombines TRBV4-1 with TRBJ2-7, with D perhaps TRBD1 (6 bases). This CDR3 spans 16 amino acids. The V and J ends lost 4 bases and 3 bases respectively, with 19 bases between them. Germline lookup yields CDR1 MGHRA and CDR2 YSYEKL. The CDR3 DNA reads TGCGCCAGCAGCCCCTCGGGACACAGGACCGACTACGAGCAGTACTTC. Protein product: CASSPSGHRTDYEQYF.

The V and J genes are TRBV27 and TRBJ1-1, with 7 bases aligning to TRBD1. This CDR3 comprises 16 residues. V lost 5 bases and J lost 4; bases outside the gene matches: 13. CDR1 is MNHEY and CDR2 is SMNVEV in the germline V gene (reference sequence). The CDR3 nucleotides are TGTGCCAGCAGTCCGCCATGGTCAGGGGGTGGCACTGAAGCTTTCTTT. It specifies CASSPPWSGGGTEAFF.

The chain uses TRBV30 and TRBJ1-2; the D is unclear. The CDR3 covers 11 residues. The V end was cut by 0 bases, the J end by 8 bases, with 7 bases between. Germline CDR1 and CDR2: GTSNPN and SVGIG (reference sequence). The CDR3, as DNA: TGTGCCTGGAGTGTACTCGTAGGCTACACCTTC. Protein: CAWSVLVGYTF. The full variable domain, its missing parts supplied by reference TRBV30 and TRBJ1-2, is SQTIHQWPATLVQPVGSPLSLECTVEGTSNPNLYWYRQAAGRGLQLLFYSVGIGQISSEVPQNLSASRPQDRQFILSSKKLLLSDSGFYLCAWSVLVGYTFGSGTRLTVV.

The chain uses TRBV5-1 and TRBJ1-2; D may be TRBD1 (5 bases). Germline V gene data show CDR1 as SGHRS and CDR2 as YFSETQ. Trimming removed 2 bases at V and 4 bases at J, with 12 bases between. There are 14 residues in the CDR3. The CDR3 DNA reads as TGCGCCAGCAGCTTCCGACAGCCGGGCTATGGCTACACCTTC. Amino acid sequence: CASSFRQPGYGYTF.

This chain links TRBV12-3 or TRBV12-4 with TRBJ2-7; D not certain. The CDR3 runs to 13 residues. V lost 4 bases and J lost 1, with 8 bases in between. The CDR3 nucleotides are TGTGCCAGCAGTTACAGAGATTCCTACGAGCAGTACTTC. Its protein product is CASSYRDSYEQYF.

Concerning this clone itself: Additional DNA sequences in this sample encode the identical CDR3. The V gene is TRBV30, the J gene TRBJ1-5; TRBD1 aligns across 9 bases. The CDR3 loop spans 14 amino acids. Germline assignment: CDR1 GTSNPN and CDR2 SVGIG (reference sequence). The trim removed 2 bases at V and 6 bases at J, leaving 5 bases unmatched. CDR3 region: CAWSSDRGAQPQHF. DNA of the CDR3: TGTGCCTGGAGTTCGGACAGGGGAGCTCAGCCCCAGCATTTT. Looking up the rest from reference TRBV30 and TRBJ1-5 gives the full variable domain: SQTIHQWPATLVQPVGSPLSLECTVEGTSNPNLYWYRQAAGRGLQLLFYSVGIGQISSEVPQNLSASRPQDRQFILSSKKLLLSDSGFYLCAWSSDRGAQPQHFGDGTRLSIL.

The rearrangement joins TRBV12-5 to TRBJ1-3, with 8 nucleotides matching TRBD1. V dropped 7 bases and J dropped 4; count of bases not matched to a gene: 6. CDR1 is LGHNT and CDR2 is FRNRAP in the germline V gene. CDR3 length: 14 residues. The CDR3 loop is CASAPGTGGNTIYF. DNA for the CDR3: TGTGCTAGTGCTCCCGGGACAGGAGGAAACACCATATATTTT. The variable domain in full, with the rest retrieved from reference TRBV12-5 and TRBJ1-3, is DARVTQTPRHKVTEMGQEVTMRCQPILGHNTVFWYRQTMMQGLELLAYFRNRAPLDDSGMPKDRFSAEMPDATLATLKIQPSEPRDSAVYFCASAPGTGGNTIYFGEGSWLTVV.

This clone was observed once. V is TRBV30 and J is TRBJ1-5; the D is unclear. Trimming shortened V by 5 bases and J by 5 bases, and 16 bases separated the two germline ends. The CDR3 runs 14 residues. Germline assignment: CDR1 GTSNPN and CDR2 SVGIG (reference sequence). The CDR3 DNA reads as TGTGCCTGGTCCCTCGGGATGGGTCATCAGCCCCAGCATTTT. Protein product: CAWSLGMGHQPQHF.

This rearrangement joins TRBV20-1 to TRBJ2-3; possibly TRBD1 for D (5 bases). With 2 bases removed from V and 6 bases from J, the gap between germline ends came to 6 bases. Per the germline V gene, CDR1 is DFQATT and CDR2 is SNEGSKA (reference sequence). The CDR3 has 11 amino acids. The CDR3 is CSARKGDTQYF. The CDR3 region has the DNA TGCAGTGCTAGAAAGGGGGATACGCAGTATTTT.

This clone was recorded once. The sample carries other DNA sequences with the same CDR3. The chain employs TRBV7-7 and TRBJ2-5; 14 bases line up with TRBD2. The CDR3 is 16 amino acids. The V segment lost 4 bases and the J segment 2 bases; nucleotides outside the gene matches: 3. In germline, CDR1 is SSHAT, CDR2 FNYEAQ (reference sequence). This CDR3 reads CASSSGLAGGQETQYF. CDR3 DNA: TGTGCCAGCAGCTCAGGACTAGCGGGGGGTCAAGAGACCCAGTACTTC.